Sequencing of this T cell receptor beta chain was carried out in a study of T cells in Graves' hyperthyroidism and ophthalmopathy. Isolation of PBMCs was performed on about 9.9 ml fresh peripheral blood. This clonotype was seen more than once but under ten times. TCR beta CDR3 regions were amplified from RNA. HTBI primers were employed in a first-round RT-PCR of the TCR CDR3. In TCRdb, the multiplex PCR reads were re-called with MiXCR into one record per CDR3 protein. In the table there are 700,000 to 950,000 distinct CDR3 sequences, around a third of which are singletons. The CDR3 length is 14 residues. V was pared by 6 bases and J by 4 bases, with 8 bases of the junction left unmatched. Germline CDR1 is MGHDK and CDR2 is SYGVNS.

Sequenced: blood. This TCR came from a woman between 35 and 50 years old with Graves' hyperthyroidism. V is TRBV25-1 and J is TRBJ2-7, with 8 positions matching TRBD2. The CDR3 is CASRPGLGGYEQYF. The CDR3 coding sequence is TGTGCCAGCAGACCGGGACTAGGGGGTTACGAGCAGTACTTC.